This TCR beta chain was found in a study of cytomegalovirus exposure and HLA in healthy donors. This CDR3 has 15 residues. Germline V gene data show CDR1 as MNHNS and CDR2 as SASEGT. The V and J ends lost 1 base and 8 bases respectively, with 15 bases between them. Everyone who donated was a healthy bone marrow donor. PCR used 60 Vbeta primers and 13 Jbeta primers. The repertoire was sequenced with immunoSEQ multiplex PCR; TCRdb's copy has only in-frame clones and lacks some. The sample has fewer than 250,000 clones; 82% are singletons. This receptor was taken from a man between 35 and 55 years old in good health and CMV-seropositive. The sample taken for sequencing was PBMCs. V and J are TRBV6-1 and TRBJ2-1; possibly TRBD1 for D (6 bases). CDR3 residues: CASSEGQARVDEQFF. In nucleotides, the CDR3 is TGTGCCAGCAGTGAAGGACAGGCCAGGGTCGATGAGCAGTTCTTC.